A single sample gave rise to the 19 T cell receptor beta chains below, sequenced in a study of CD8+ T cells in alopecia areata. RNA was isolated and reverse transcribed to cDNA, the sequencing template. The method was immunoSEQ multiplex PCR; TCRdb's version includes in-frame clones alone and lacks a portion of them. The sample includes 150,000 to 200,000 clones, 60% of them seen just once. Treatment of the sample: oral pan-JAK inhibitor, 5-10 mg twice daily. The source material was CD4+ T cells sorted from blood, sampled at week 24, from a patient treated with tofacitinib. The receptors stem from a human donor with alopecia areata.

This clone was found once. V usage is TRBV29-1 and J usage is TRBJ2-1; D ambiguous. V was pared by 4 bases and J by 1 base, with 14 bases between. Germline V gene sequence: CDR1 SQVTM, CDR2 ANQGSEA. This CDR3 is 15 amino acids long. CDR3 amino acids: CSVVLVSRSYNEQFF. The CDR3 region has the DNA TGCAGCGTTGTCTTAGTTTCCAGATCCTACAATGAGCAGTTCTTC.

This clone was counted only a few times. This chain joins TRBV29-1 and TRBJ1-1; perhaps TRBD1 as D (6 bases). Trimming cost V 6 bases and J 10 bases, with 21 bases left between them. This CDR3 contains 13 residues. Per germline, CDR1 SQVTM and CDR2 ANQGSEA. CDR3 coding DNA: TGCAGCGTGGCGCGGGACACTCCCTTCCGAGCTTTCTTT. Its protein product is CSVARDTPFRAFF.

The CDR3, as DNA: TGCGCCAGCAGCTTGGCCTCGGGGAATGGCTACACCTTC. This gives the protein CASSLASGNGYTF. J is TRBJ1-2 and V is TRBV5-1; no clear D. V was shortened by 0 bases and J by 6 bases, with 9 bases between the two germline ends. CDR3 length: 13 amino acids. Germline assignment: CDR1 SGHRS and CDR2 YFSETQ.

This chain uses TRBV11-2 with TRBJ2-1, with TRBD2 matching 8 bases. Germline V CDR1 and CDR2: SGHAT, FQNNGV. The CDR3 has 15 residues. J lost 5 bases, V lost 1 base, and 4 bases had no gene match. The CDR3 DNA reads TGTGCCAGCAGCTTAGGAGCGGGGGCCAACAATGAGCAGTTCTTC. It codes for CASSLGAGANNEQFF.

Here the CDR3 DNA reads TGCAGCGTTAAGGAGGCTAGCGGGATCACCGGGGAGCTGTTTTTT. Translating gives CSVKEASGITGELFF. The rearrangement joins TRBV29-1 to TRBJ2-2; 9 bases are shared with TRBD2. Trimming at V came to 5 bases and at J to 4 bases, leaving 8 bases not matched to a gene. The CDR3 runs to 15 residues. Germline CDR1 and CDR2: SQVTM and ANQGSEA.

The V and J genes are TRBV18 and TRBJ2-7, with D possibly matching TRBD2 (5 bases). The germline CDR1 and CDR2 sequences are KGHSH and LQKENI. The CDR3 extends over 15 amino acids. V was clipped by 3 bases and J by 0 bases, with 12 bases between them. Here the CDR3 reads CASSPPSHDSYEQYF. The CDR3 nucleotides are TGTGCCAGCTCACCCCCTAGCCATGACTCCTACGAGCAGTACTTC.

The count of this clone is one. V and J are TRBV4-3 and TRBJ1-4; 7 bases line up with TRBD1. Germline V gene lookup returns CDR1 LGHNA and CDR2 YSLEER. CDR3 length equals 16 residues. The J segment lost 0 bases and the V segment lost 4 bases, leaving 5 bases of the junction unmatched. CDR3 loop: CASSRQTGATNEKLFF. The CDR3 nucleotides are TGCGCCAGCAGCCGACAAACAGGGGCAACTAATGAAAAACTGTTTTTT.

The gene calls are TRBV10-3 and TRBJ2-3; D gene unclear. Per germline, CDR1 ENHRY and CDR2 SYGVKD. CDR3 length: 12 residues. Trimming pared 5 bases from V and 2 bases from J, leaving 5 bases between. The CDR3 loop is CAISTATDTQYF. In DNA, the CDR3 is TGTGCCATCAGTACAGCCACAGATACGCAGTATTTT.

This chain joins TRBV5-1 and TRBJ2-7, with D possibly being TRBD1 or TRBD2 (5 bases each). V shed 0 bases and J shed 4 bases, with 14 bases lying between them. The germline CDR1 and CDR2 sequences are SGHRS and YFSETQ. The CDR3 runs to 15 residues. The CDR3 bases are TGCGCCAGCAGCTTGGACGGGGACCCGCCATACGAGCAGTACTTC. Protein: CASSLDGDPPYEQYF.

This clone was seen a handful of times. The chain couples TRBV4-3 to TRBJ2-1; D uncertain. The CDR3 contains 13 residues. The germline V gene has CDR1 LGHNA and CDR2 YSLEER. The V and J ends lost 1 base and 7 bases respectively, with 8 bases between them. The CDR3 here is CASSQVTSNEQFF. The CDR3, as DNA: TGCGCCAGCAGCCAAGTCACCTCTAATGAGCAGTTCTTC.

V is TRBV6-5 and J is TRBJ2-1; possible D gene TRBD2, 5 bases. This CDR3 comprises 15 residues. Germline V gene sequence: CDR1 MNHEY, CDR2 SVGAGI. V was shortened by 0 bases and J by 0 bases, with 6 bases between the two germline ends. The CDR3 protein is CASSYSGSSYNEQFF. DNA for the CDR3: TGTGCCAGCAGTTACTCGGGGAGCTCCTACAATGAGCAGTTCTTC.

This rearrangement joins TRBV6-5 to TRBJ2-3, with 8 bases that match TRBD1. Losses at the gene ends were 4 bases for V and 4 bases for J; bases not matched to a gene: 7. The CDR3 has 15 amino acids. Germline-derived CDR1 and CDR2 are MNHEY and SVGAGI. For the CDR3, the DNA is TGTGCCAGCAGTTTCGGACAGGGAGGCGCAGATACGCAGTATTTT. It encodes CASSFGQGGADTQYF.

The chain recombines TRBV30 with TRBJ1-1; tentative D call: TRBD1 (5 bases). The germline V gene encodes CDR1 GTSNPN and CDR2 SVGIG (reference sequence). V lost 5 bases and J 4 bases, leaving 17 bases between the germline ends. The CDR3 is 14 amino acids. CDR3 sequence (DNA): TGTGCCTGGTCCGCTGGGGCCTCGGGCACTGAAGCTTTCTTT. Protein product: CAWSAGASGTEAFF.

To note about this clone: At one of its ends the junction is not consistent with the germline gene, which may arise from a read error. The genes are TRBV6-6 and TRBJ1-2, with D perhaps matching TRBD1 (5 bases). The CDR3 totals 15 residues. Germline values: CDR1 MNHNY, CDR2 SVGAGI (reference sequence). CDR3 DNA: TGTGCCAGCAGTGTTGGGGCCCTGGCAGGGTATGGTTACACCTTC. Translating gives CASSVGALAGYGYTF.

The chain has TRBV10-3 and TRBJ2-5; 10 nucleotides match TRBD1. Germline CDR1 reads ENHRY; CDR2 reads SYGVKD. The ends lost 6 bases at V and 5 bases at J; junction bases unmatched: 9. This CDR3 spans 15 amino acids. CDR3 in DNA: TGTGCCATCAGACCGGGACAGGGGACTGTGGAGACCCAGTACTTC. Translation gives CAIRPGQGTVETQYF.

The rearrangement joins TRBV5-1 to TRBJ2-1; D gene uncertain. V lost 4 bases to trimming and J lost 0 bases, with 11 bases between them. Germline V lookup: CDR1 SGHRS, CDR2 YFSETQ. This CDR3 has 15 amino acids. The CDR3 loop reads CASSLGPSSYNEQFF. CDR3 nucleotide sequence: TGCGCCAGCAGCCTCGGCCCCAGCTCCTACAATGAGCAGTTCTTC.

As to this clone: Other DNA sequences in the sample encode the same CDR3. V gene TRBV15 combines with J gene TRBJ2-5, with TRBD2 identical over 11 bases. From germline, CDR1 is LNHNV and CDR2 YYDKDF (reference sequence). Losses at the gene ends were 1 base for V and 1 base for J; bases not matched to a gene: 2. The CDR3 length is 16 residues. The chain's CDR3 is CATSRAGTSGQETQYF. CDR3 nucleotides: TGTGCCACCAGCAGAGCTGGGACTAGCGGCCAAGAGACCCAGTACTTC. The entire variable domain, with the rest obtained from reference TRBV15 and TRBJ2-5, is as follows: DAMVIQNPRYQVTQFGKPVTLSCSQTLNHNVMYWYQQKSSQAPKLLFHYYDKDFNNEADTPDNFQSRRPNTSFCFLDIRSPGLGDTAMYLCATSRAGTSGQETQYFGPGTRLLVL.

This clone was picked up one time. This chain links TRBV7-2 with TRBJ1-5; no clear D. The ends were cut back, 7 bases at V and 4 bases at J, with 11 bases in the middle. The length of the CDR3 is 13 residues. Looked up from germline, CDR1 is SGHTA and CDR2 is FQGNSA. CDR3: CASTGSLNQPQHF. The CDR3 DNA follows: TGTGCCAGCACCGGGTCCTTAAATCAGCCCCAGCATTTT.

This clone has a count of ten or more. This rearrangement joins TRBV6-1 to TRBJ2-3, with 7 bases aligning to TRBD1. The germline V gene has CDR1 MNHNS and CDR2 SASEGT. Trimming at V came to 7 bases and at J to 0 bases, leaving 4 bases not matched to a gene. The CDR3 is 14 residues long. The CDR3 DNA reads as TGTGCCAGCACCGAGGACAGGAGCACAGATACGCAGTATTTT. Translation gives CASTEDRSTDTQYF.